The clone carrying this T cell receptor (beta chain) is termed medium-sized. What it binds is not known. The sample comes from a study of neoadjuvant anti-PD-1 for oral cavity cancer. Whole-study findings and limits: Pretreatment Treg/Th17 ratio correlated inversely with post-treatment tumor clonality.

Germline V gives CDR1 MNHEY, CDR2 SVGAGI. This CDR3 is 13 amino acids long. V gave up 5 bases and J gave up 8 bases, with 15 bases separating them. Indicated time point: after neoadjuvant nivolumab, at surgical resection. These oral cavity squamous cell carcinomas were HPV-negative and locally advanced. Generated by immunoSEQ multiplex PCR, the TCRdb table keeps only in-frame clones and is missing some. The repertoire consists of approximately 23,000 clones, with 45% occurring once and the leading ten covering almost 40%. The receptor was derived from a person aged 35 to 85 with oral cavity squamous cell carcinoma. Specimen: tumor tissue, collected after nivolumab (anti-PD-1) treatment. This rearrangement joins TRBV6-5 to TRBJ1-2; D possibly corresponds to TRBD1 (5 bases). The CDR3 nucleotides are TGTGCCAGCAGTCGGGACGGACGGGGGGGCTACACCTTC. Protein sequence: CASSRDGRGGYTF.